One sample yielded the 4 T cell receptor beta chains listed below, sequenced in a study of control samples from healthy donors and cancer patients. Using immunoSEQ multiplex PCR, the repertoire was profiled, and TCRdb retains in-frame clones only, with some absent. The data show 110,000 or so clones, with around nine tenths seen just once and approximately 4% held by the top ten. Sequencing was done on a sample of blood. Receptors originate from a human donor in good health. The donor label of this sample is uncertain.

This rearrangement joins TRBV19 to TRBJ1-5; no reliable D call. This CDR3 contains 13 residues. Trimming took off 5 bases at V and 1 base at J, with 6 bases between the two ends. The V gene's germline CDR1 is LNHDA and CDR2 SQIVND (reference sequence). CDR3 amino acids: CASSLGSNQPQHF. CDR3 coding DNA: TGTGCCAGTAGTTTAGGAAGCAATCAGCCCCAGCATTTT.

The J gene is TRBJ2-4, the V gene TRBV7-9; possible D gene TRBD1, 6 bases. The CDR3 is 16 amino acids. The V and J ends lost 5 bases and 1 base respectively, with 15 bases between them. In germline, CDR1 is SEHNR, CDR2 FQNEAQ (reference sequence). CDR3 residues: CASSLGGETAKNIQYF. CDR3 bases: TGTGCCAGCAGCCTAGGGGGTGAGACGGCCAAAAACATTCAGTACTTC.

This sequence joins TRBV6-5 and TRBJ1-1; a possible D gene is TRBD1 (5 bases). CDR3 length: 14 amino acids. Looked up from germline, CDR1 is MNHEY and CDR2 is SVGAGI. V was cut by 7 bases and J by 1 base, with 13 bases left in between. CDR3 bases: TGTGCCAGCACAATGTTGGGGGGGAACACTGAAGCTTTCTTT. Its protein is CASTMLGGNTEAFF.

CDR3 sequence (DNA): TGTGCCAGCAGCTTATGGACAGGACCTAACACTGAAGCTTTCTTT. This sequence encodes CASSLWTGPNTEAFF. The chain uses TRBV7-9 and TRBJ1-1, with TRBD1 matching 7 bases. This CDR3 has 15 amino acids. J was trimmed by 2 bases and V by 2 bases; bases with no gene match: 5. From germline, CDR1 is SEHNR and CDR2 FQNEAQ (reference sequence).